Given below is one TCR beta chain in context. V dropped 4 bases and J dropped 2 bases, with 7 bases sitting between them. The CDR3 contains 13 residues. Germline V gene lookup returns CDR1 PRHDT and CDR2 FYEKMQ (reference sequence). Clones were sequenced by immunoSEQ multiplex PCR, and TCRdb holds only the in-frame ones, with some missing. This table holds about 110,000 clones, 85% to 95% found once. This record comes from a study of OX40 agonist ivuxolimab in advanced cancers. The chain employs TRBV13 and TRBJ2-3; D unclear. Material: CD4+ or CD8+ T cells sorted from blood, obtained in a trial of the OX40 agonist ivuxolimab. This clonotype was obtained from an adult with an advanced solid tumor such as melanoma, head and neck, liver or kidney cancer. The CDR3 DNA reads TGTGCCAGCAGCTCACGGAACACAGATACGCAGTATTTT. Translating gives CASSSRNTDTQYF.